This record covers a single T cell receptor beta chain. Its specificity is unknown. The germline gene is not matched at one end of the junction; a read error may be the cause. This CDR3 contains 15 residues. Germline lookup yields CDR1 DFQATT and CDR2 SNEGSKA (reference sequence). From the reads, TCRdb called clonotypes with MiXCR, one entry per CDR3 protein. Of some 500,000 distinct CDR3 sequences listed, approximately 40% are singletons. This sample was taken from a study of T cell repertoires in cytomegalovirus infection. Study-wide context: Use of recently identified HLA-C-restricted and well-studied HLA-B-restricted CMV epitopes was part of the study. Study-wide results and caveats: HLA-C-restricted TCR beta clonotypes specific for CMV led the ex vivo response. Based on cumulative public TCR beta family frequency, carriers of CMV plus the relevant HLA were identified.

The rearrangement joins TRBV20-1 to TRBJ2-2, with 10 bases fitting TRBD1. The sample in question was cultured PBMCs, obtained from culture after CMV antigen stimulation. The origin of this receptor is a human donor in good health (CMV status not recorded). Some clones in this sample may be carry-over from other donors' samples. CDR3 sequence: CSAREGQGYHGVLFF. The CDR3, as DNA: TGCAGTGCTAGGGAGGGACAGGGGTATCACGGGGTGCTGTTTTTT.